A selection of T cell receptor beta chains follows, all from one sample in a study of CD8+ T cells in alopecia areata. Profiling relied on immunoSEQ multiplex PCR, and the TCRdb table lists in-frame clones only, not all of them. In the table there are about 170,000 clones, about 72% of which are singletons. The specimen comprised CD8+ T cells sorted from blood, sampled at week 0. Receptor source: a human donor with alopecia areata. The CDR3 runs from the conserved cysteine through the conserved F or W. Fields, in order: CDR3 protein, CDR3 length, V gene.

CDR3aa: CASSVVGESHEQFF
len: 14
v_gene: TRBV9

CDR3aa: CATSEGRTGSGNTIYF
len: 16
v_gene: TRBV15

CDR3aa: CASSLGTGKHEQFF
len: 14
v_gene: TRBV5-6

CDR3aa: CASILGGSNTEAFF
len: 14
v_gene: TRBV13

CDR3aa: CATSIKSRNQPQHF
len: 14
v_gene: TRBV15

CDR3aa: CASTGSYTYEQYF
len: 13
v_gene: TRBV7-9

CDR3aa: CASSLAQGWAEAFF
len: 14
v_gene: TRBV14

CDR3aa: CASSRNRGSNYGYTF
len: 15
v_gene: TRBV11-2

CDR3aa: CSAYRDTPPYNEQFF
len: 15
v_gene: TRBV29-1

CDR3aa: CATSLLAGGFNEQFF
len: 15
v_gene: TRBV15

CDR3aa: CATSRGPLGPLQETQYF
len: 17
v_gene: TRBV15

CDR3aa: CAWSVAYEQYF
len: 11
v_gene: TRBV30

CDR3aa: CASSLYPSSQETQYF
len: 15
v_gene: TRBV5-4

CDR3aa: CASSVEGAEAFF
len: 12
v_gene: TRBV9

CDR3aa: CSVDRRNTQYF
len: 11
v_gene: TRBV29-1

CDR3aa: CSVELPSGVEALLNEQFF
len: 18
v_gene: TRBV29-1

CDR3aa: CASSFPPGELFF
len: 12
v_gene: TRBV27

CDR3aa: CSASEQFF
len: 8
v_gene: TRBV20-1

CDR3aa: CSVDSQVNTEAFF
len: 13
v_gene: TRBV29-1